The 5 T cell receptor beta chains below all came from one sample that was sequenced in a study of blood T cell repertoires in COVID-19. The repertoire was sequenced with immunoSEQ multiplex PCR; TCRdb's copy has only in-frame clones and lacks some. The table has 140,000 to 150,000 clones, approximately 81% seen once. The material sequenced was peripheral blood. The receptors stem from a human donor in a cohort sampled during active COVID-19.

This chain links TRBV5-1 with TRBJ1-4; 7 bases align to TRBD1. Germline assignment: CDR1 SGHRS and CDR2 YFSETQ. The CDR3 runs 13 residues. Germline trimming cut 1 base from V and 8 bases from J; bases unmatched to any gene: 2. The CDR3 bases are TGCGCCAGCAGCTTGACAGGGGACGAAAAACTGTTTTTT. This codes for CASSLTGDEKLFF.

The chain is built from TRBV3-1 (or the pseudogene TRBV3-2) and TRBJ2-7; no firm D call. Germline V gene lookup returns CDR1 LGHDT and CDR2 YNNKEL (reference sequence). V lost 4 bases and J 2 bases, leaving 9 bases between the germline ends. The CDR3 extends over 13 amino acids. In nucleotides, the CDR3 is TGTGCCAGCAGCCCCCGTAGTACCTACGAGCAGTACTTC. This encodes CASSPRSTYEQYF.

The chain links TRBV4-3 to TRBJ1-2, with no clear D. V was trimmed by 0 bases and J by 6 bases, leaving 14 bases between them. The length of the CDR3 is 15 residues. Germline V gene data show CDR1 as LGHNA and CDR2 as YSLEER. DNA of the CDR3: TGCGCCAGCAGCCAAGATCGGGTCAGCCCCAATGGCTACACCTTC. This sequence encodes CASSQDRVSPNGYTF.

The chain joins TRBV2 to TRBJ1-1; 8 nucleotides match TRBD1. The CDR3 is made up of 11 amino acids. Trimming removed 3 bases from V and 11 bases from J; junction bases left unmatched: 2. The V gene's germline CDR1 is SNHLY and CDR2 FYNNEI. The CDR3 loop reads CASSENRGAFF. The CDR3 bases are TGTGCCAGCAGTGAGAACAGGGGGGCTTTCTTT. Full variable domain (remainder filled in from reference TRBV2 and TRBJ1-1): EPEVTQTPSHQVTQMGQEVILRCVPISNHLYFYWYRQILGQKVEFLVSFYNNEISEKSEIFDDQFSVERPDGSNFTLKIRSTKLEDSAMYFCASSENRGAFFGQGTRLTVV.

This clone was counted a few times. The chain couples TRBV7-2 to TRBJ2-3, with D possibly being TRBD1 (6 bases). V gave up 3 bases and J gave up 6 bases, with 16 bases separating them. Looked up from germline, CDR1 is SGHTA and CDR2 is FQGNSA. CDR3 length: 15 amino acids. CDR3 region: CASSLVGGGPDTQYF. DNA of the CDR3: TGTGCCAGCAGCTTGGTTGGTGGGGGCCCCGATACGCAGTATTTT.